This T cell receptor (beta chain) was documented in a study of early T cells in non-severe SARS-CoV-2 infection. About the research overall: The chains were unpaired, and the sequenced material was bulk RNA from unsorted whole blood. Overall study results and limits: VDJdb-based matching was biased toward anti-spike CD8 responses and missed private and CD4 specificities.

With respect to this clonotype: As yet, its antigen is unknown.

Using its own MiXCR run on the 5' RACE reads, TCRdb lists one record per CDR3 protein. The sample yields 50,000 to 70,000 distinct CDR3 sequences, less than 9.5% seen once. Germline CDR1 reads SGHVS; CDR2 reads FQNEAQ. The germline V and J ends were trimmed by 5 bases and 0 bases, with 14 bases remaining between them. The CDR3 length is 16 residues. The sequence derives from an adult who was a healthcare worker with PCR-confirmed SARS-CoV-2 infection or an uninfected control (not recorded which). Input material: whole blood. J is TRBJ2-4 and V is TRBV7-8; perhaps D is TRBD1 or TRBD2 (6 bases each). In nucleotides, the CDR3 is TGTGCCAGCAGCCGAAGTAGGGGGGAAGCCAAAAACATTCAGTACTTC. Translated: CASSRSRGEAKNIQYF.